The clone carrying this TCR beta chain was observed a handful of times. PCR was performed a second time for roughly 7 to 12 cycles using a sample-barcoded 5' primer and a J-beta primer mix. TCRdb recomputed calls from the 5' RACE reads with MiXCR, one row per CDR3 protein. The sample contains around 1.1 million distinct CDR3 sequences, 35% to 40% of which appear only once. The data were taken from a study of blood T cells in healthy people across ages. Germline trimming cut 4 bases from V and 7 bases from J; bases unmatched to any gene: 13. The length of the CDR3 is 16 residues. The germline V gene encodes CDR1 SGHTA and CDR2 FQGNSA.

J is TRBJ1-2 and V is TRBV7-2; 9 positions match TRBD1. This clonotype originated in a man younger than 35 in good health. The sequenced sample was blood. The CDR3 reads CASSSAGTGIFGGYTF. The DNA for the CDR3 is TGTGCCAGCAGCTCCGCCGGGACAGGGATTTTCGGTGGCTACACCTTC.